These 31 T cell receptor beta chains share one sample of origin, sequenced in a study of T cells in Graves' hyperthyroidism and ophthalmopathy. Amplified regions were TCR beta CDR3 sequences from RNA transcripts. The HTBI primer set was used in a first-round RT-PCR of the TCR CDR3. TCRdb passed the multiplex PCR reads through MiXCR, listing each CDR3 protein once. The data show approximately 500,000 distinct CDR3 sequences, about half seen once. The sequencing sample was made of peripheral blood or thyroid tissue (not recorded which). The origin of the receptors is a woman between 18 and 29 years old with Graves' hyperthyroidism.

This clonotype appeared a few times. V gene TRBV24-1 combines with J gene TRBJ2-3, with a tentative D call TRBD1 (6 bases). CDR1 is KGHDR, CDR2 SFDVKD, per germline. This CDR3 is built from 13 residues. V shed 10 bases and J shed 2 bases, with 12 bases lying between them. Here the CDR3 reads CATRTVSTDTQYF. CDR3 coding DNA: TGTGCCACTCGGACAGTGTCCACAGATACGCAGTATTTT.

The sample holds many counts of this clonotype. The chain recombines TRBV6-6 with TRBJ2-7; D perhaps matches TRBD1 (6 bases). Germline values: CDR1 MNHNY, CDR2 SVGAGI (reference sequence). Trimming left V 5 bases short and J 2 bases short, with 13 bases between. The CDR3 sequence is 14 residues long. The CDR3 region has the DNA TGTGCCAGCAGTGAAGTGCAGGGGACCTACGAGCAGTACTTC. This codes for CASSEVQGTYEQYF.

This clonotype was recorded many times. V is TRBV3-1 and J is TRBJ1-2; 10 bases agree with TRBD1. V shed 1 base and J 2 bases; nucleotides not matched to a gene: 1. The length of the CDR3 is 15 residues. CDR1 LGHDT and CDR2 YNNKEL come from the germline V gene (reference sequence). CDR3 sequence reads: CASSQAGQGNYGYTF. CDR3 DNA: TGTGCCAGCAGCCAAGCGGGACAGGGGAACTATGGCTACACCTTC. Filled out from reference TRBV3-1 and TRBJ1-2, the complete variable domain reads DTAVSQTPKYLVTQMGNDKSIKCEQNLGHDTMYWYKQDSKKFLKIMFSYNNKELIINETVPNRFSPKSPDKAHLNLHINSLELGDSAVYFCASSQAGQGNYGYTFGSGTRLTVV.

The chain couples TRBV6-1 to TRBJ2-7; 9 bases are shared with TRBD1. CDR3 size: 15 residues. Trimming removed 1 base from V and 2 bases from J; junction bases left unmatched: 3. CDR1 is MNHNS, CDR2 SASEGT, per germline. The CDR3, as DNA: TGTGCCAGCAGTGAAGAGGGACAGGGTCCCTACGAGCAGTACTTC. Amino acids: CASSEEGQGPYEQYF.

The V call is TRBV19, the J call TRBJ1-2, with 8 bases aligning to TRBD1. The CDR3 totals 16 residues. Losses at the gene ends were 4 bases for V and 4 bases for J; bases not matched to a gene: 11. The germline CDR1 and CDR2 sequences are LNHDA and SQIVND (reference sequence). The DNA of the CDR3 is TGTGCCAGTAGTACCGGGACAGGCGTATTTAGCTATGGCTACACCTTC. Translating it yields CASSTGTGVFSYGYTF.

This clonotype has at least ten counts. The chain uses TRBV3-1 and TRBJ1-1; D is possibly TRBD1 (5 bases). Germline values: CDR1 LGHDT, CDR2 YNNKEL (reference sequence). This CDR3 has 16 residues. Trimming took off 4 bases at V and 5 bases at J, with 20 bases between the two ends. In DNA, the CDR3 is TGTGCCAGCAGCCCTTCTGGCGGCGGGGGTGGAACTGAAGCTTTCTTT. This gives the protein CASSPSGGGGGTEAFF. The full variable domain, in which reference TRBV3-1 and TRBJ1-1 provide the parts outside the CDR3, is DTAVSQTPKYLVTQMGNDKSIKCEQNLGHDTMYWYKQDSKKFLKIMFSYNNKELIINETVPNRFSPKSPDKAHLNLHINSLELGDSAVYFCASSPSGGGGGTEAFFGQGTRLTVV.

This clonotype was counted at least ten times. The CDR3 carries no conserved terminal phenylalanine or tryptophan, so it likely arises from a read error. The DNA is left out, because the CDR3 cannot be placed on it with certainty; the CDR3 is given as TCRdb lists it. The rearrangement links TRBV7-9 to TRBJ1-1; the table calls TRBD1, which could not be checked here. The V gene's germline CDR1 is SEHNR and CDR2 FQNEAQ (reference sequence). With termini counted, the CDR3 has 9 amino acids. The CDR3: CASSTRTSL.

This clonotype was counted many times. The V and J genes are TRBV27 and TRBJ1-6; D gene ambiguous. The CDR3 is made up of 16 amino acids. Germline V gives CDR1 MNHEY, CDR2 SMNVEV (reference sequence). Between the trimmed V and J ends, which lost 6 bases and 0 bases, there was a span of 12 bases. The CDR3 nucleotides are TGTGCCAGCAGGGATAGCGTTGGCTCCTATAATTCACCCCTCCACTTT. Its protein product is CASRDSVGSYNSPLHF.

V gene TRBV27 combines with J gene TRBJ1-6; 8 positions agree with TRBD1. J was trimmed by 7 bases and V by 5 bases; bases with no gene match: 10. The CDR3 covers 16 residues. Germline-derived CDR1 and CDR2 are MNHEY and SMNVEV (reference sequence). CDR3 in amino acids: CASSVAGGNLNSPLHF. CDR3 coding DNA: TGTGCCAGCAGTGTGGCAGGGGGCAACCTAAATTCACCCCTCCACTTT.

This clonotype occurred many times. The chain employs TRBV2 and TRBJ1-3; the D is unclear. The V and J ends lost 4 bases and 3 bases respectively, with 10 bases between them. The CDR3 loop spans 14 amino acids. Germline loops: CDR1 SNHLY, CDR2 FYNNEI. CDR3 protein: CASSVIRFGNTIYF. In nucleotides, the CDR3 is TGTGCCAGCAGTGTAATACGGTTTGGAAACACCATATATTTT.

The sample holds a few counts of this clonotype. The chain recombines TRBV2 with TRBJ1-2; a possible D gene is TRBD1 (5 bases). Germline CDR1 SNHLY, CDR2 FYNNEI. Trimming left V 0 bases short and J 3 bases short, with 14 bases between. This CDR3 is built from 16 residues. The CDR3 region has the DNA TGTGCCAGCAGTGAAGCGCGGCAGGGAGGGGACTATGGCTACACCTTC. Amino acids: CASSEARQGGDYGYTF.

This clonotype was seen at least ten times. CDR3 sequence (DNA): TGTGCCAGCAGCTTAGTTGGAAACTCTGGGGCCAACGTCCTGACTTTC. It is translated as CASSLVGNSGANVLTF. This chain uses TRBV7-9 with TRBJ2-6; no reliable D call. V lost 1 base and J lost 0, with 7 bases in between. The CDR3 totals 16 residues. From germline, CDR1 is SEHNR and CDR2 FQNEAQ (reference sequence).

This rearrangement joins TRBV4-3 to TRBJ2-5; D is unresolved. V was trimmed by 4 bases and J by 0 bases, leaving 15 bases between them. The CDR3 loop spans 16 amino acids. Germline CDR1 LGHNA, CDR2 YSLEER. CDR3 nucleotides: TGCGCCAGCAGCCGGATGAGACATTCGTACCAAGAGACCCAGTACTTC. Its translation: CASSRMRHSYQETQYF.

V usage is TRBV11-2 and J usage is TRBJ2-2; D gene uncertain. There are 13 residues in the CDR3. Per germline, CDR1 SGHAT and CDR2 FQNNGV. V was trimmed by 8 bases and J by 6 bases, leaving 13 bases between them. The CDR3 DNA reads as TGTGCCAGCGCCTCACCCACGGCCGGGGAGCTGTTTTTT. Its translation: CASASPTAGELFF.

This clonotype was counted a single time. The chain has TRBV7-9 and TRBJ2-7, with TRBD2 identical over 14 bases. The CDR3 sequence is 16 residues long. In germline, CDR1 is SEHNR, CDR2 FQNEAQ (reference sequence). V lost 7 bases, J lost 1 base, and 6 bases stayed unmatched. This CDR3 reads CASTGGTSGRSYEQYF. The CDR3 DNA reads as TGTGCCAGCACTGGGGGGACTAGCGGGAGATCCTACGAGCAGTACTTC.

The table lists this clonotype with a count of one. The chain has TRBV29-1 and TRBJ2-7, with 7 bases matching TRBD1. CDR3 length equals 11 residues. Germline V gives CDR1 SQVTM, CDR2 ANQGSEA. Germline trimming cut 8 bases from V and 3 bases from J; bases unmatched to any gene: 4. CDR3 in DNA: TGCAGCTGGACAGGTGACTACGAGCAGTACTTC. Its translation: CSWTGDYEQYF.

V is TRBV20-1 and J is TRBJ2-5, with D possibly TRBD2 on 6 matching bases. V was shortened by 0 bases and J by 5 bases, with 19 bases between the two germline ends. The CDR3 consists of 16 residues. Germline CDR1 DFQATT, CDR2 SNEGSKA (reference sequence). The CDR3 nucleotides read TGCAGTGCTAGAGATGGTAGCGGTCTGGGTTCGGAGACCCAGTACTTC. Protein product: CSARDGSGLGSETQYF.

Ten or more counts support this clonotype. This chain links TRBV19 with TRBJ2-7, with D perhaps being TRBD1 or TRBD2 (5 bases each). Germline assignment: CDR1 LNHDA and CDR2 SQIVND (reference sequence). The CDR3 extends over 18 amino acids. V dropped 5 bases and J dropped 4 bases, with 27 bases sitting between them. CDR3 residues: CASSGRTGQIAYPYEQYF. The CDR3 nucleotides read TGTGCCAGTAGTGGGCGGACGGGGCAAATTGCCTACCCTTACGAGCAGTACTTC. The variable domain in full, completed from reference TRBV19 and TRBJ2-7, reads DGGITQSPKYLFRKEGQNVTLSCEQNLNHDAMYWYRQDPGQGLRLIYYSQIVNDFQKGDIAEGYSVSREKKESFPLTVTSAQKNPTAFYLCASSGRTGQIAYPYEQYFGPGTRLTVT.

At least ten counts were recorded for this clonotype. The chain is built from TRBV19 and TRBJ1-5; 8 bases fit TRBD1. The CDR3 contains 16 residues. V lost 6 bases to trimming and J lost 2 bases; unmatched junction nucleotides: 9. CDR1 is LNHDA and CDR2 is SQIVND in the germline V gene (reference sequence). This chain's CDR3 is CASSSDRGFGNQPQHF. CDR3 DNA sequence: TGTGCCAGTAGCTCAGACAGGGGATTTGGCAATCAGCCCCAGCATTTT.

This clonotype was seen many times. This sequence joins TRBV19 and TRBJ1-2; a weak D match, TRBD1 (5 bases). CDR3 length: 16 amino acids. Trimming shortened V by 2 bases and J by 8 bases, and 21 bases separated the two germline ends. Germline CDR1 is LNHDA and CDR2 is SQIVND (reference sequence). CDR3 protein: CASSIRVGRGARGYTF. The CDR3 DNA reads TGTGCCAGTAGTATAAGGGTCGGGAGGGGCGCAAGGGGCTACACCTTC.

V gene TRBV10-3 combines with J gene TRBJ2-6; perhaps TRBD2 as D (5 bases). The V gene lost 8 bases and the J gene lost 4 bases, with 12 bases spanning the gap. Germline V lookup: CDR1 ENHRY, CDR2 SYGVKD. The CDR3 length is 14 residues. For the CDR3, the DNA is TGTGCCATCGGTGGGCTAGCAGGGGCCAACGTCCTGACTTTC. Amino acid sequence: CAIGGLAGANVLTF.

V and J are TRBV29-1 and TRBJ1-1; D is unclear. Trimming pared 6 bases from V and 1 base from J, leaving 9 bases between. The CDR3 totals 12 residues. The germline CDR1 and CDR2 sequences are SQVTM and ANQGSEA. The CDR3 loop is CSVKAENTEAFF. The CDR3 nucleotides read TGCAGCGTAAAAGCAGAGAACACTGAAGCTTTCTTT.

V is TRBV7-2 and J is TRBJ2-7, with 7 bases matching TRBD2. The CDR3 is made up of 14 amino acids. V lost 3 bases to trimming and J lost 6 bases; unmatched junction nucleotides: 8. Germline CDR1 reads SGHTA; CDR2 reads FQGNSA. The CDR3 loop is CASSLVGGGVEQYF. For the CDR3, the DNA is TGTGCCAGCAGCTTGGTCGGGGGAGGGGTCGAGCAGTACTTC.

For this clonotype: This may come from a read error, since a much larger clone is one base off. The chain combines TRBV6-5 with TRBJ2-7; a weak D match, TRBD2 (5 bases). Germline V gives CDR1 MNHEY, CDR2 SVGAGI. This CDR3 contains 13 residues. The CDR3 reads CATSSDLLAAQYF. CDR3 nucleotides: TGTGCCACCAGTTCAGACCTTCTAGCCGCGCAGTACTTC.

About this clonotype itself: The CDR3 carries no conserved terminal phenylalanine or tryptophan, so it likely arises from a read error. CDR3: CAWMVSPIGYTL. CDR3 DNA: TGTGCCTGGATGGTTAGCCCTATAGGCTACACCTTA. The V gene is TRBV30, the J gene TRBJ1-2; D ambiguous. This CDR3 is 12 amino acids long. Germline-derived CDR1 and CDR2 are GTSNPN and SVGIG (reference sequence). Trimming removed 4 bases at V and 8 bases at J, with 14 bases between.

This rearrangement joins TRBV7-2 to TRBJ1-2, with a possible D match to TRBD1 (6 bases). The CDR3 extends over 15 amino acids. In germline, CDR1 is SGHTA, CDR2 FQGNSA. The germline V and J ends were trimmed by 4 bases and 4 bases, with 16 bases remaining between them. In DNA form, the CDR3 reads TGTGCCAGCAGCTACGGGTGGGACACCATCTATGGCTACACCTTC. Translation: CASSYGWDTIYGYTF.

This clonotype showed up many times. The chain recombines TRBV29-1 with TRBJ2-7, with 7 bases lining up with TRBD2. V was pared by 7 bases and J by 2 bases, with 8 bases of the junction left unmatched. Germline V gene data show CDR1 as SQVTM and CDR2 as ANQGSEA. This CDR3 has 13 residues. The CDR3 protein is CSGGEGGAYEQYF. The CDR3, as DNA: TGCAGCGGCGGGGAGGGAGGGGCCTACGAGCAGTACTTC.

Worth noting for this clonotype: The CDR3 ends on some other residue instead of the conserved phenylalanine or tryptophan, so this is likely a read error. The DNA is left out, because the CDR3 cannot be placed on it with certainty; the CDR3 is given as TCRdb lists it. V usage is TRBV10-3 and J usage is TRBJ2-7. Ends included, the CDR3 has 8 residues. The germline gives CDR1 ENHRY, CDR2 SYGVKD. The CDR3 loop is CAISSKSQ.

J is TRBJ2-7 and V is TRBV6-5; 7 nucleotides line up with TRBD1. The CDR3 covers 15 residues. The trim removed 2 bases at V and 1 base at J, leaving 5 bases unmatched. Germline-derived CDR1 and CDR2 are MNHEY and SVGAGI. CDR3 nucleotide sequence: TGTGCCAGCAGTTACGTCTCAGGGGGTTCCTACGAGCAGTACTTC. It specifies CASSYVSGGSYEQYF.

This clonotype appeared many times. The rearrangement uses TRBV5-1 and TRBJ1-2; TRBD1 agrees at 7 bases. The junction had 11 bases not matched to a gene; V was cut back by 0 bases and J by 6 bases. This CDR3 contains 16 residues. Germline V CDR1 and CDR2: SGHRS, YFSETQ. CDR3 residues: CASSLEVGQFADGYTF. CDR3 nucleotide sequence: TGCGCCAGCAGCTTGGAGGTGGGACAGTTCGCAGATGGCTACACCTTC.

The rearrangement uses TRBV14 and TRBJ1-2; D is undetermined. V dropped 4 bases and J dropped 3 bases, with 18 bases sitting between them. Germline loops: CDR1 SGHDN, CDR2 FVKESK. The CDR3 contains 16 residues. This CDR3 reads CASSPSPGERDYGYTF. The CDR3 nucleotides are TGTGCCAGCAGCCCCTCCCCCGGGGAGCGGGACTATGGCTACACCTTC.